Listed below are T cell receptor beta chains from one sample, sequenced in a study of T cell responses to AZD1222 COVID-19 vaccine. The table came from immunoSEQ multiplex PCR; TCRdb's copy has only in-frame clones and leaves some out. Here the sample spans some 140,000 clones, 90% being singletons. The input for sequencing was peripheral blood, taken on day 0 of AZD1222 vaccination. The receptors derive from an adult in good health. Both conserved end residues are part of each CDR3. The order of the fields is CDR3 protein, CDR3 DNA, clone size, V gene, D gene, J gene. D genes are given only for firm matches. Clone size is given for some rows only: seen once, a few or many times, or a class if the clone is expanded.

cdr3_aa: CTSSQCPNYGYTF
cdr3_nt: TGCACCAGCAGCCAATGCCCCAACTATGGCTACACCTTC
clone_size: -
v_call: TRBV1
d_call: -
j_call: TRBJ1-2

cdr3_aa: CASSLGGRGYTF
cdr3_nt: TGTGCCAGCAGCTTGGGAGGCCGGGGCTACACCTTC
clone_size: -
v_call: TRBV11-1
d_call: -
j_call: TRBJ1-2

cdr3_aa: CATDPGSGRYQPQHF
cdr3_nt: TGTGCCACCGACCCGGGATCGGGTAGGTATCAGCCCCAGCATTTT
clone_size: -
v_call: TRBV19
d_call: -
j_call: TRBJ1-5

cdr3_aa: CASSTITGASEQFF
cdr3_nt: TGTGCCAGCAGCACGATAACAGGGGCGAGTGAGCAGTTCTTC
clone_size: -
v_call: TRBV2
d_call: TRBD1
j_call: TRBJ2-1

cdr3_aa: CARQGGTPNTIYF
cdr3_nt: TGTGCCAGACAGGGGGGGACCCCAAACACCATATATTTT
clone_size: -
v_call: TRBV2
d_call: TRBD1
j_call: TRBJ1-3

cdr3_aa: CASSISSNQPQHF
cdr3_nt: TGTGCCAGTAGTATAAGTAGCAATCAGCCCCAGCATTTT
clone_size: once
v_call: TRBV19
d_call: -
j_call: TRBJ1-5

cdr3_aa: CSVEVTEDSPLHF
cdr3_nt: TGCAGCGTTGAAGTGACAGAGGATTCACCCCTCCACTTT
clone_size: -
v_call: TRBV29-1
d_call: -
j_call: TRBJ1-6

cdr3_aa: CASSSDRVQGYTF
cdr3_nt: TGTGCCAGCAGCTCGGACAGGGTTCAGGGCTACACCTTC
clone_size: -
v_call: TRBV7-6
d_call: TRBD1
j_call: TRBJ1-2

cdr3_aa: CASSHGRGLAGVGVNEQFF
cdr3_nt: TGTGCCAGCAGCCACGGGAGGGGACTAGCGGGAGTTGGGGTCAATGAGCAGTTCTTC
clone_size: few
v_call: TRBV3-1/TRBV3-2
d_call: TRBD2
j_call: TRBJ2-1

cdr3_aa: CASSPRTGGYQPQHF
cdr3_nt: TGTGCCAGCAGCCCCAGGACAGGGGGCTATCAGCCCCAGCATTTT
clone_size: once
v_call: TRBV6-5
d_call: TRBD1
j_call: TRBJ1-5

cdr3_aa: CASSDKGDNSPLHF
cdr3_nt: TGTGCCAGCAGTGACAAGGGGGATAATTCACCCCTCCACTTT
clone_size: many
v_call: TRBV6-4
d_call: -
j_call: TRBJ1-6

cdr3_aa: CASSTGQLPYEQYF
cdr3_nt: TGCGCCAGCAGCACCGGACAGCTTCCCTACGAGCAGTACTTC
clone_size: -
v_call: TRBV5-1
d_call: -
j_call: TRBJ2-7

cdr3_aa: CSAGRGTGANEQFF
cdr3_nt: TGCAGCGCAGGACGAGGGACAGGGGCAAATGAGCAGTTCTTC
clone_size: once
v_call: TRBV29-1
d_call: TRBD1
j_call: TRBJ2-1

cdr3_aa: CASSKEQRTNTEAFF
cdr3_nt: TGTGCCAGCAGTAAAGAACAGAGAACGAACACTGAAGCTTTCTTT
clone_size: -
v_call: TRBV9
d_call: -
j_call: TRBJ1-1

cdr3_aa: CASSLSWVGYTF
cdr3_nt: TGTGCCAGTAGCCTTTCTTGGGTTGGCTACACCTTC
clone_size: -
v_call: TRBV19
d_call: -
j_call: TRBJ1-2

cdr3_aa: CASSGVAGYTF
cdr3_nt: TGTGCCAGCAGCGGGGTTGCTGGCTACACCTTC
clone_size: -
v_call: TRBV25-1
d_call: -
j_call: TRBJ1-2

cdr3_aa: CASSPRDRGSRQPQHF
cdr3_nt: TGTGCCAGCTCACCACGGGACAGGGGATCCCGTCAGCCCCAGCATTTT
clone_size: -
v_call: TRBV18
d_call: TRBD1
j_call: TRBJ1-5

cdr3_aa: CASSFRDRGSYEQYF
cdr3_nt: TGTGCCAGCAGCTTTAGGGACAGGGGTTCCTACGAGCAGTACTTC
clone_size: -
v_call: TRBV7-6
d_call: TRBD1
j_call: TRBJ2-7

cdr3_aa: CASSEDPRGGWSSYTF
cdr3_nt: TGTGCCAGCAGTGAAGATCCTCGGGGGGGCTGGTCGAGCTACACCTTC
clone_size: once
v_call: TRBV2
d_call: -
j_call: TRBJ1-2

cdr3_aa: CASSSWTGNNEQFF
cdr3_nt: TGTGCCAGCAGTTCCTGGACGGGAAACAATGAGCAGTTCTTC
clone_size: -
v_call: TRBV28
d_call: -
j_call: TRBJ2-1

cdr3_aa: CASSSKQGASSPLHF
cdr3_nt: TGTGCCAGCAGCTCTAAACAGGGGGCAAGCTCACCCCTCCACTTT
clone_size: -
v_call: TRBV11-3
d_call: TRBD1
j_call: TRBJ1-6

cdr3_aa: CASSYREEAFF
cdr3_nt: TGTGCCAGCAGTTATAGGGAGGAAGCTTTCTTT
clone_size: -
v_call: TRBV6-5
d_call: -
j_call: TRBJ1-1

cdr3_aa: CASSQVGKGEKLFF
cdr3_nt: TGCGCCAGCAGCCAAGTGGGGAAAGGTGAAAAACTGTTTTTT
clone_size: -
v_call: TRBV4-1
d_call: -
j_call: TRBJ1-4

cdr3_aa: CASSPKPGQGYGYTF
cdr3_nt: TGTGCCAGCAGCCCGAAACCGGGACAGGGATATGGCTACACCTTC
clone_size: -
v_call: TRBV7-9
d_call: TRBD1
j_call: TRBJ1-2

cdr3_aa: CASSQEAGASYEQYF
cdr3_nt: TGTGCCAGCAGCCAAGAGGCGGGAGCCTCCTACGAGCAGTACTTC
clone_size: few
v_call: TRBV4-2
d_call: TRBD2
j_call: TRBJ2-7